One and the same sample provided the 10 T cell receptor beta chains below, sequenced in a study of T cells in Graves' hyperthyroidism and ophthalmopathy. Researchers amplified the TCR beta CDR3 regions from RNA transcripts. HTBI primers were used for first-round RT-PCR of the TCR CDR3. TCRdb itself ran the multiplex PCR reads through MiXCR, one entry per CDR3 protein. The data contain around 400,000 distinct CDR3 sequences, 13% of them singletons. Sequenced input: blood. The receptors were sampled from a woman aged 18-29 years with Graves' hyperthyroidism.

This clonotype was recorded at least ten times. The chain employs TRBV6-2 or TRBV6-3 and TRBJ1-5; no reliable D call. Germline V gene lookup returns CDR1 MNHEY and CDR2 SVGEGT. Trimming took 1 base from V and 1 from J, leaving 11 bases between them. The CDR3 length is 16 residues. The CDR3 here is CASSYFAVRSNQPQHF. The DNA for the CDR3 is TGTGCCAGCAGTTACTTTGCAGTTCGAAGCAATCAGCCCCAGCATTTT.

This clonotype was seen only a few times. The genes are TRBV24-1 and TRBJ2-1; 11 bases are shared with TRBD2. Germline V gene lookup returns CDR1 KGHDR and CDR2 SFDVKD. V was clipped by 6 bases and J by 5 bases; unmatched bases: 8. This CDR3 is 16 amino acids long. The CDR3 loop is CATSTPGTSGDNEQFF. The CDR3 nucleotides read TGTGCCACCAGTACGCCCGGGACTAGCGGAGACAATGAGCAGTTCTTC.

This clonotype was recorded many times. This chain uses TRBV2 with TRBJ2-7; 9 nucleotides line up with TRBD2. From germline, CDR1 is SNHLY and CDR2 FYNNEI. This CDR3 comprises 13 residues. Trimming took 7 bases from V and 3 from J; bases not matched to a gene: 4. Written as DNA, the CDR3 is TGTGCCAGCACGGCTAGCGGGATCTACGAGCAGTACTTC. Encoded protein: CASTASGIYEQYF.

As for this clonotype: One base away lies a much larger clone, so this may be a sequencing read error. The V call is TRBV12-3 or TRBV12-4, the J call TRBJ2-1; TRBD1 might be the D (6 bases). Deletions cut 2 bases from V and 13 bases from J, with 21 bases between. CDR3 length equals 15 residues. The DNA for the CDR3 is TGTGCCAGCAGTTTAACTCCGACAGGCAGGGAGACCCAGTTCTTC. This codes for CASSLTPTGRETQFF.

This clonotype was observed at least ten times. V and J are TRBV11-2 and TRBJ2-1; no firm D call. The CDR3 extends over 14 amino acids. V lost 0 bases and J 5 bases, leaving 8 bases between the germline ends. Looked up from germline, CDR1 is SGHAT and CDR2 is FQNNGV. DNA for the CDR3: TGTGCCAGCAGCTTAGAAGGTTCTCACAATGAGCAGTTCTTC. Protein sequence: CASSLEGSHNEQFF.

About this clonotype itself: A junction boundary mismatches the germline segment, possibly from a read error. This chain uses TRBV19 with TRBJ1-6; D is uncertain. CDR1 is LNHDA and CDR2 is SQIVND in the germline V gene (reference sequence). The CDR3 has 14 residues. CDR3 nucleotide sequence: TGTACCAGTAGTACCGGCTCCTATAATTCACCCCTCCACTTT. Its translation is CTSSTGSYNSPLHF.

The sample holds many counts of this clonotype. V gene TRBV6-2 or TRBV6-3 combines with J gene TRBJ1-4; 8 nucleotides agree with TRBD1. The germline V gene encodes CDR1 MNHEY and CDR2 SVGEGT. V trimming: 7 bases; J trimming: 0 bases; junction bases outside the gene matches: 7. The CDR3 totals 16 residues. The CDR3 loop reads CASTRGQASTNEKLFF. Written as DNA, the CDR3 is TGTGCCAGCACCCGGGGACAGGCGTCAACTAATGAAAAACTGTTTTTT.

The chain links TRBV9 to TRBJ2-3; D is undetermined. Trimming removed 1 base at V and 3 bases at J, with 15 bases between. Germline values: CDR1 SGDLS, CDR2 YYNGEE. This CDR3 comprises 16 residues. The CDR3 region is CASSVPEAQGTDTQYF. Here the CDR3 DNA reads TGTGCCAGCAGCGTACCCGAAGCCCAAGGGACAGATACGCAGTATTTT.

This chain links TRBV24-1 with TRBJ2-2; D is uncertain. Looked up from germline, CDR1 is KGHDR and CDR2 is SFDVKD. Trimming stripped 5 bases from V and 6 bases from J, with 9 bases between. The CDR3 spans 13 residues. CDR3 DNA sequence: TGTGCCACCAGTGCTCTACGGGCCGGGGAGCTGTTTTTT. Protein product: CATSALRAGELFF.

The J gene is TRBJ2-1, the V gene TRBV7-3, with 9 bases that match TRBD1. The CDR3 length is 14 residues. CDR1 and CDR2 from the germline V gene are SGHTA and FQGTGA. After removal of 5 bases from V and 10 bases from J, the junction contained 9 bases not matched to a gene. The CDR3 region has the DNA TGTGCCAGCAGCCCGGGACAGGGTATCTGGGAGCAGTTCTTC. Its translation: CASSPGQGIWEQFF.